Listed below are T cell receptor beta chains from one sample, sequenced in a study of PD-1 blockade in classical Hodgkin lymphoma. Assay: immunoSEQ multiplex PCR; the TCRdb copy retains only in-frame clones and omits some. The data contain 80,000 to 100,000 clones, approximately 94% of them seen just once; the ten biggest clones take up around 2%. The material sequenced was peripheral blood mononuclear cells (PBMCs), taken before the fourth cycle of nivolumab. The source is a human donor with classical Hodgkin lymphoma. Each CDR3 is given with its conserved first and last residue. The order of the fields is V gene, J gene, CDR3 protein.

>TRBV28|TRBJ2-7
CASSLFVNPYEQYF
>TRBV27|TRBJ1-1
CASSLYSSTEAFF
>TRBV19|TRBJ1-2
CASSMGLSGYTF
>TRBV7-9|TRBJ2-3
CASSFPLEGGTDTQYF
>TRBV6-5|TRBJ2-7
CASSYSKWPSGYEQYF
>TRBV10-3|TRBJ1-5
CAISDLGSGNQPQHF
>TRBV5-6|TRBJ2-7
CASSSTVPYEQYF
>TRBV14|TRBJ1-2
CASSQTKRRPLLRDRTYGYTF
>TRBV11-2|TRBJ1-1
CASSVPGGGFRTEAFF
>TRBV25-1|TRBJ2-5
CASSVAEQETQYF
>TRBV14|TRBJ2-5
CASSRVAGQETQYF
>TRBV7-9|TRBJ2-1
CASSLVPGARNEQFF
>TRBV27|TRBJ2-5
CASSFISGVVQETQYF
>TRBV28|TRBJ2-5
CASTPGGRAQETQYF
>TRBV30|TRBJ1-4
CAWSETGSNEKLFF
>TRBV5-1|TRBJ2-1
CASSPGTGEYNEQFF
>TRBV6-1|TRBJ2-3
CASSEWGRVLPTWGTDTQYF
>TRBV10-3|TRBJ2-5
CASWDTQHRTQYF
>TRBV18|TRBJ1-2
CASSPLQGARYGYTF
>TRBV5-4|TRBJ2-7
CASSLVFFPSGTYEQYF
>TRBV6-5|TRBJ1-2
CASSQGWNGYTF
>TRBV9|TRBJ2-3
CASSEGLAGVAQYF
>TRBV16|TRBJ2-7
CASSPSRDYSYEQYF
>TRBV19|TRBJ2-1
CASSLPGLAVYNEQFF
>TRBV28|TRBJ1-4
CASSPVGGYEKLFF
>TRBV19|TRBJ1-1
CASGETRNTEAFF
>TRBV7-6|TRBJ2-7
CASSLSARQGSYEQYF
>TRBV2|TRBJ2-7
CARLQGREQYF
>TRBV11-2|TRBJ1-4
CASSLVRGREKLFF
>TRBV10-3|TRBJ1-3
CAISESTPSGNTIYF
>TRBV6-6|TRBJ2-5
CASTQNSGETQYF
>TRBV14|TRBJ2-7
CASSQETLSYEQYF
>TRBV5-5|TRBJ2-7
CASSLGFSTYEQYF
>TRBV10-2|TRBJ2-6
CASSERGVSGANVLTF
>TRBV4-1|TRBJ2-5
CASSQDRASGRRSEETQYF
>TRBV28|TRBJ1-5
CASSLHVSLGNQPQHF
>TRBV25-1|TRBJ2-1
CASRHNEQFF
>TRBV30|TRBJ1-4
CAWSRGLGEKLFF
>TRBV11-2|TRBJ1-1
CASSLKLGPGGFLLEAFF
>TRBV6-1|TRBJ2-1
CASSEARLAGRDEQFF
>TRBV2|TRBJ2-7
CASGASGIYEQYF
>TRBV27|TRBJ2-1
CASSSFGAGNEQFF
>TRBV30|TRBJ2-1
CATSRGGDYWNEQFF
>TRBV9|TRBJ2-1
CASTLTVAGGEQFF
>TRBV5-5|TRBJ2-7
CASSLSTSGSYEQYF
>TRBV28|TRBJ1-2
CASSLTANYGYTF
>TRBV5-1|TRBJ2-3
CASSFGTDTDTQYF
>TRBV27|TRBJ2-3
CASSLGVTDTQYF
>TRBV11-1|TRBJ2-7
CASSLLGSTYEQYF
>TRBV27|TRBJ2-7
CASSLFPPTGGYEQYF